This section outlines one T cell receptor (beta chain) sequence together with its context. Its antigen is unknown. This specimen belongs to a study of cytomegalovirus exposure and HLA in healthy donors. There are 15 residues in the CDR3. Germline CDR1 SGHDN, CDR2 FVKESK. V lost 4 bases to trimming and J lost 5 bases, with 15 bases between them. Primers for the PCR totalled 60 Vbeta and 13 Jbeta. The protocol was immunoSEQ multiplex PCR, while the TCRdb copy is restricted to in-frame clones and leaves out a portion. In the table there are approximately 170,000 clones, 71% of which are singletons. Donors in the study were healthy people who gave bone marrow. Study-level points and caveats: One later analysis reportedly identified an Asian-associated ancestry cluster that showed fewer N-insertions than the approximately 710-donor mean. Later, an analysis found that common viral pathogens appeared to be linked with several of the most significant clusters.

The gene calls are TRBV14 and TRBJ2-1, with a possible D match to TRBD1 (5 bases). The TCR originated in a girl aged 5-17 years in good health and CMV-seronegative. Sequences were obtained from PBMCs. This chain's CDR3 is CASSLFGRGDNEQFF. CDR3 bases: TGTGCCAGCAGCCTCTTTGGAAGGGGCGACAATGAGCAGTTCTTC.